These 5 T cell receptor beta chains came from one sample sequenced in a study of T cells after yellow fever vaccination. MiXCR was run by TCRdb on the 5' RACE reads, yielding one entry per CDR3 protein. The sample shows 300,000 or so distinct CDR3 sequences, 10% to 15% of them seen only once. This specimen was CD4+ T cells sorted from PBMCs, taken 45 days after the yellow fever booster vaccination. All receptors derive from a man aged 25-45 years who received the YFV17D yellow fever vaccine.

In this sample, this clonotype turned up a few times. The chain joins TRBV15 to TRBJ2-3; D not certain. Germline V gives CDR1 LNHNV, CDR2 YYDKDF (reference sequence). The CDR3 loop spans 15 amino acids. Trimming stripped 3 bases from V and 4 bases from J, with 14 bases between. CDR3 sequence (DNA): TGTGCCACCAGCAGGTCTAATCTAGGATCAGATACGCAGTATTTT. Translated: CATSRSNLGSDTQYF.

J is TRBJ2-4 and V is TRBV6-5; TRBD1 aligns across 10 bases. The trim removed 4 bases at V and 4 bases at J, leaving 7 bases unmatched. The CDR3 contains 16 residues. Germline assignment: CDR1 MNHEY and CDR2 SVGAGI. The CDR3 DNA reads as TGTGCCAGCAGTTCCCTCGGGACAGGGGCAAAAAACATTCAGTACTTC. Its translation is CASSSLGTGAKNIQYF.

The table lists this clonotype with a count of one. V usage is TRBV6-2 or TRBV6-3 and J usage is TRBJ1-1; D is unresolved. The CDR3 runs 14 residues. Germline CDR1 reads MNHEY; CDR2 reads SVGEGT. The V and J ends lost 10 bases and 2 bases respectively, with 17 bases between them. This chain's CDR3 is CAIKTGPLNTEAFF. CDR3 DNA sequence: TGTGCCATCAAAACCGGGCCACTTAACACTGAAGCTTTCTTT.

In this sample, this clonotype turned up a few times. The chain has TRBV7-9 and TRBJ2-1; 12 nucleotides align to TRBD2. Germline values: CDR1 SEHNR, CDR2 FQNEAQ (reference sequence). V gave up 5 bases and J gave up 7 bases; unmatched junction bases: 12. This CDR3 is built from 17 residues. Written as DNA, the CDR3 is TGTGCCAGCAGCCCCAGGACTAGCGGGATGGGGAGGAATGAGCAGTTCTTC. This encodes CASSPRTSGMGRNEQFF.

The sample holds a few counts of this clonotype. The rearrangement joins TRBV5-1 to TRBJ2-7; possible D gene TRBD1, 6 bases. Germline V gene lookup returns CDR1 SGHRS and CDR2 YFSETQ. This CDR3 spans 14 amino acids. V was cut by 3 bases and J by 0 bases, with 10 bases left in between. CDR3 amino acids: CASSSLTGSYEQYF. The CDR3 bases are TGCGCCAGCAGCTCCCTGACAGGCTCCTACGAGCAGTACTTC.